This T cell receptor (beta chain) was obtained from a study of metastatic and nonmetastatic thyroid tumors. As for the study in general: It was across blood and tumor or nodule tissue from malignant and benign thyroid patients that repertoires were compared. Study conclusions and caveats: Malignant thyroid tumors reportedly had TCR beta diversity that was significantly higher than in benign nodules, in blood and tumor.

Original processing notes: CDR3 differences across clinicopathological groups were used to build a distant-metastasis classifier for papillary thyroid cancer. TCRdb reprocessed the PCR reads using MiXCR. These V and J calls rely on TCRdb rather than the paper's analysis. There are over 10,000 clones in the sample; approximately 26% occur only once, and roughly three fifths lies in the top ten. None of the patients had undergone any treatment ahead of thyroid surgery. This clone was detected ten times or more. The antigen is unknown. The length of the CDR3 is 15 residues. Looked up from germline, CDR1 is KGHSH and CDR2 is LQKENI. V gave up 2 bases and J gave up 1 base, with 8 bases separating them.

This TCR was recovered from a male donor with papillary thyroid cancer or a benign thyroid nodule (not recorded which). Some clones in this sample may be carry-over from other donors' samples. The rearrangement joins TRBV18 to TRBJ2-2, with D perhaps assigned TRBD1 or TRBD2 (5 bases each). Sequenced: blood. The CDR3 region has the DNA TGTGCCAGCTCACCAAGGGACGGGAACACCGGGGAGCTGTTTTTT. The encoded protein is CASSPRDGNTGELFF.